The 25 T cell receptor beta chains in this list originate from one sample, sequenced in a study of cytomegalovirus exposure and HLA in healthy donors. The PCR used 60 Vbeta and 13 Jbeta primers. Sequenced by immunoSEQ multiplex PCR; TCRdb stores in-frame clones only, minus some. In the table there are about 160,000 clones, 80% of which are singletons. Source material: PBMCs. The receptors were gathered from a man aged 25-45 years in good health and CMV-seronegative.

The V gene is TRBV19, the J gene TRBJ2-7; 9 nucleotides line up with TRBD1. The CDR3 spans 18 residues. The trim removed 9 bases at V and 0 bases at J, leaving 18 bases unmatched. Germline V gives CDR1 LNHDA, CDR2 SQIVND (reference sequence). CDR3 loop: CASPRGTGLSSISYEQYF. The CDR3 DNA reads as TGTGCCAGCCCCCGCGGGACAGGGTTATCCTCAATCTCCTACGAGCAGTACTTC.

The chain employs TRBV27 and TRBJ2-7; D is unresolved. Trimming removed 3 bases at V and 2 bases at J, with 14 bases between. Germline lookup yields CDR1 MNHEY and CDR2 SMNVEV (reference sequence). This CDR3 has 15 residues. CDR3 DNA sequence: TGTGCCAGCAGTTTTTCGGCCGAGGTACCCTACGAGCAGTACTTC. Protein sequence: CASSFSAEVPYEQYF.

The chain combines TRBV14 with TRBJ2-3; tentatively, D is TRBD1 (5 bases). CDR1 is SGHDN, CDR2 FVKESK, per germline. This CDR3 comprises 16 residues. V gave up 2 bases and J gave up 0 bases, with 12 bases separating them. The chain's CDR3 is CASSQKGPLSTDTQYF. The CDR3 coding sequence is TGTGCCAGCAGCCAAAAGGGGCCCCTTAGCACAGATACGCAGTATTTT.

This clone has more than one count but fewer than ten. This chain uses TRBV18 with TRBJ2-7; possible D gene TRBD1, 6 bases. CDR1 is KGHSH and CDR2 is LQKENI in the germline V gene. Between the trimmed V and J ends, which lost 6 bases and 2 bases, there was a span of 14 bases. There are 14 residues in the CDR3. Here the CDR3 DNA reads TGTGCCAGCTCGCGGACAGTGGAAGCCTACGAGCAGTACTTC. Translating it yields CASSRTVEAYEQYF. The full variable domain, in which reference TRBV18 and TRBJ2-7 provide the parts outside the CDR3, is NAGVMQNPRHLVRRRGQEARLRCSPMKGHSHVYWYRQLPEEGLKFMVYLQKENIIDESGMPKERFSAEFPKEGPSILRIQQVVRGDSAAYFCASSRTVEAYEQYFGPGTRLTVT.

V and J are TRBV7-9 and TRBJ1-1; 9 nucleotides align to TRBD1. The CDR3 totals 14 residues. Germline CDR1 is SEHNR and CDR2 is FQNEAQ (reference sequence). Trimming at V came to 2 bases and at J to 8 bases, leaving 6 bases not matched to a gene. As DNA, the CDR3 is TGTGCCAGCAGCTTAACGGGACAGGGTGAGGAAGCTTTCTTT. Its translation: CASSLTGQGEEAFF.

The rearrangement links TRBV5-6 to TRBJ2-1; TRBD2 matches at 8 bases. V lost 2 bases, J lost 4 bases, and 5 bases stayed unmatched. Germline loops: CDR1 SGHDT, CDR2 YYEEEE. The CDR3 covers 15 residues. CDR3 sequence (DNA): TGTGCCAGCAGCTTTGGGACTAGAGATTACAATGAGCAGTTCTTC. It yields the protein CASSFGTRDYNEQFF.

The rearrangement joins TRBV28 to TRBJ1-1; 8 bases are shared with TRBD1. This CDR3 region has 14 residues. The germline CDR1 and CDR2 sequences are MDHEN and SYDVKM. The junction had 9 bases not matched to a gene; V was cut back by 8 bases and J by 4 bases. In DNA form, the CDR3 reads TGTGCCAGCCCCGGACAGGGCGGGGGCACTGAAGCTTTCTTT. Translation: CASPGQGGGTEAFF.

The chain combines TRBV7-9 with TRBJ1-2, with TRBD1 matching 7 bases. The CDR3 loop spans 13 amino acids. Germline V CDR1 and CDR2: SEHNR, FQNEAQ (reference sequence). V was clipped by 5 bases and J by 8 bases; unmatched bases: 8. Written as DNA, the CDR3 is TGTGCCAGCAGCCCCGGACAGGAAAGAGGCTACACCTTC. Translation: CASSPGQERGYTF.

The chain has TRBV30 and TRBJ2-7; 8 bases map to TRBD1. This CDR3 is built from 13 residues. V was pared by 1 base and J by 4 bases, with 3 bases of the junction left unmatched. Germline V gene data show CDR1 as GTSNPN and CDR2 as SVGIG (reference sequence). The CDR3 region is CAWSGTGLYEQYF. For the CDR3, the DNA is TGTGCCTGGAGTGGGACAGGGCTTTACGAGCAGTACTTC.

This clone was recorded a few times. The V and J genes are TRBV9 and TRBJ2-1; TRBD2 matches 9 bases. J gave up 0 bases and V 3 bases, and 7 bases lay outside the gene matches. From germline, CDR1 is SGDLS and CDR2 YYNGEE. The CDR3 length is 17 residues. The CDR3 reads CASSDSAGGGSYNEQFF. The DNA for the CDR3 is TGTGCCAGCAGCGATTCAGCGGGAGGAGGCTCCTACAATGAGCAGTTCTTC.

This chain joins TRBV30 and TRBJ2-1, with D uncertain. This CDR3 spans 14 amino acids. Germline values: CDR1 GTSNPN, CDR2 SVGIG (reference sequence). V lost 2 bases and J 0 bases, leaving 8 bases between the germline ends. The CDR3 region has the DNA TGTGCCTGGAGTCCAGCGAGCTCCTACAATGAGCAGTTCTTC. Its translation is CAWSPASSYNEQFF.

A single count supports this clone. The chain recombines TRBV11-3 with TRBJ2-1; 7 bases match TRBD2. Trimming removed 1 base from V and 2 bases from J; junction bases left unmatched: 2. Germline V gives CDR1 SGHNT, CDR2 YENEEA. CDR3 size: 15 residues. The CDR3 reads CASSLAGGTYNEQFF. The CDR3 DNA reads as TGTGCCAGCAGCTTAGCGGGGGGAACCTACAATGAGCAGTTCTTC.

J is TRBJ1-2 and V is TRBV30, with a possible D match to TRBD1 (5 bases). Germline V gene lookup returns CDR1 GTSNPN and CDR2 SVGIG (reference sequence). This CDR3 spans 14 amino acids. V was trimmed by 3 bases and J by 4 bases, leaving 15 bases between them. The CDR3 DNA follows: TGTGCCTGGAGCATGGGGGAGGGGACCTATGGCTACACCTTC. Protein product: CAWSMGEGTYGYTF.

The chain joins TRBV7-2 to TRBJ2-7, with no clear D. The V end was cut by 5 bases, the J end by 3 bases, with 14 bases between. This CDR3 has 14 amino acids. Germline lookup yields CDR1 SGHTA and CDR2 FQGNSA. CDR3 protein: CASSRGDSRYEQYF. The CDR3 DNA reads TGTGCCAGCAGCCGAGGTGACTCTCGCTACGAGCAGTACTTC.

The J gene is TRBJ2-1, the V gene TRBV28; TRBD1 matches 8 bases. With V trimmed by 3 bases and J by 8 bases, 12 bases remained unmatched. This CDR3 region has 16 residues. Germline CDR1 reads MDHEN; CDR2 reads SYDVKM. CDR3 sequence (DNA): TGTGCCAGCAGTTTTCCCCGTCCAGGGGGCTTGGATGAGCAGTTCTTC. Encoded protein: CASSFPRPGGLDEQFF.

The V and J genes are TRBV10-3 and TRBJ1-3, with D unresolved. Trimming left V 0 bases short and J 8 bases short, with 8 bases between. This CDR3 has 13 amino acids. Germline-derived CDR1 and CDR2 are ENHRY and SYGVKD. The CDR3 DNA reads TGTGCCATCAGTGAGTCGATTGCGGACACCATATATTTT. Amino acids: CAISESIADTIYF.

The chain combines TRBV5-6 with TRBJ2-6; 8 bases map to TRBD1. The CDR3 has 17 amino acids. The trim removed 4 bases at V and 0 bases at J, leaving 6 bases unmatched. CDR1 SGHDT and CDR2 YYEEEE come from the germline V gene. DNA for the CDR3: TGTGCCAGCAGCGCCCGGGACAGGAGCTCTGGGGCCAACGTCCTGACTTTC. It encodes CASSARDRSSGANVLTF.

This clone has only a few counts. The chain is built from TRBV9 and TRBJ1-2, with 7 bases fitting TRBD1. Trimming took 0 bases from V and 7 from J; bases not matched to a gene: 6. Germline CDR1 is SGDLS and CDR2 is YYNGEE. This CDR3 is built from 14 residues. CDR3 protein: CASSVGGGASGYTF. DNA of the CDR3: TGTGCCAGCAGCGTAGGAGGGGGCGCATCTGGCTACACCTTC.

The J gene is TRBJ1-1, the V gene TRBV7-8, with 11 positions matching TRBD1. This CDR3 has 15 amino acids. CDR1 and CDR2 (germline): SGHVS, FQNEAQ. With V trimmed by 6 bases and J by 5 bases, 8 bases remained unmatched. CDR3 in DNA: TGTGCCAGCAGGGGGGACAGGGGGTCGTATACTGAAGCTTTCTTT. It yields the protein CASRGDRGSYTEAFF.

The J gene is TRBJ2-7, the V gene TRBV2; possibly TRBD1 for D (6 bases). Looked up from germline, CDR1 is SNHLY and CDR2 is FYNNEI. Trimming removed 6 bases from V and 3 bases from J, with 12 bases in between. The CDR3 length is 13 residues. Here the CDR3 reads CASRVRGGYEQYF. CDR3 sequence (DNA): TGTGCCAGCAGGGTAAGAGGGGGCTACGAGCAGTACTTC.

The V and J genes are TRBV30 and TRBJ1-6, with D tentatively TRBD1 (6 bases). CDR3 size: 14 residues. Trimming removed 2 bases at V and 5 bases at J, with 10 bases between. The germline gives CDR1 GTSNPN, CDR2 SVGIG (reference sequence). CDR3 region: CAWSPGDHNSPLHF. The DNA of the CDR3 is TGTGCCTGGAGTCCAGGGGACCATAATTCACCCCTCCACTTT.

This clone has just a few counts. CDR3 loop: CASSFTTNEKLFF. The CDR3 nucleotides read TGTGCCAGCAGTTTCACAACTAATGAAAAACTGTTTTTT. This chain links TRBV27 with TRBJ1-4; no reliable D call. Germline V gene sequence: CDR1 MNHEY, CDR2 SMNVEV (reference sequence). The CDR3 length is 13 residues. Between the trimmed V and J ends, which lost 3 bases and 0 bases, there was a span of 2 bases.

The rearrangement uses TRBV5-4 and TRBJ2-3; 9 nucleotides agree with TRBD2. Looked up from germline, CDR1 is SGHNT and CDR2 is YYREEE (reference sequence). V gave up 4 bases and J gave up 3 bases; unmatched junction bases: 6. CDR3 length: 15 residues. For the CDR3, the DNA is TGTGCCAGCAGCGCAAAGACTAGCGGAACAGATACGCAGTATTTT. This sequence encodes CASSAKTSGTDTQYF.

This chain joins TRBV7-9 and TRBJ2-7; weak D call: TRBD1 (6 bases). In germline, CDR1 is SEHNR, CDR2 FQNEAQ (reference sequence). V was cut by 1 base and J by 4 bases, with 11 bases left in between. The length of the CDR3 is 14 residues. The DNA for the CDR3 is TGTGCCAGCAGCTTAGGGCAGGGGACGTACGAGCAGTACTTC. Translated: CASSLGQGTYEQYF. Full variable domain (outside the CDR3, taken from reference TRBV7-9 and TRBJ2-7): DTGVSQNPRHKITKRGQNVTFRCDPISEHNRLYWYRQTLGQGPEFLTYFQNEAQLEKSRLLSDRFSAERPKGSFSTLEIQRTEQGDSAMYLCASSLGQGTYEQYFGPGTRLTVT.

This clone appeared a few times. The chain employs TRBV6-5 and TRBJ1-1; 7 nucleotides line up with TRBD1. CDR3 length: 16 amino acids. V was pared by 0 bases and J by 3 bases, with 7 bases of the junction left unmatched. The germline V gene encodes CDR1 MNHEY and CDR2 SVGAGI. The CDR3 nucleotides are TGTGCCAGCAGTTACTCTTGGACAGGCTTGGACACTGAAGCTTTCTTT. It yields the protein CASSYSWTGLDTEAFF.